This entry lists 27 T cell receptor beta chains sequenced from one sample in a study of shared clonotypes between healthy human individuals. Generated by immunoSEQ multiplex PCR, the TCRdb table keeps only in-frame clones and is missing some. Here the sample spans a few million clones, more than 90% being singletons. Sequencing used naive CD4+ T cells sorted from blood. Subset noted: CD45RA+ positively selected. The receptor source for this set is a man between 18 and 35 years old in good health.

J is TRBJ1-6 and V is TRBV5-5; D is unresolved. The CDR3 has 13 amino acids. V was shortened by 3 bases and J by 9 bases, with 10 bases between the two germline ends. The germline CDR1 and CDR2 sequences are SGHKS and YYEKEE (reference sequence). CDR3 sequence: CASSWEERSPLHF. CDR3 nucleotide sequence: TGTGCCAGCAGCTGGGAGGAGCGTTCACCCCTCCACTTT.

The CDR3 sequence is CASSPPTVASGTYEQYF. Written as DNA, the CDR3 is TGTGCCAGCAGCCCCCCAACTGTAGCTAGCGGGACCTACGAGCAGTACTTC. V and J are TRBV13 and TRBJ2-7, with 9 bases lining up with TRBD2. Germline lookup yields CDR1 PRHDT and CDR2 FYEKMQ (reference sequence). The CDR3 contains 17 residues. V shed 5 bases and J 2 bases; nucleotides not matched to a gene: 13.

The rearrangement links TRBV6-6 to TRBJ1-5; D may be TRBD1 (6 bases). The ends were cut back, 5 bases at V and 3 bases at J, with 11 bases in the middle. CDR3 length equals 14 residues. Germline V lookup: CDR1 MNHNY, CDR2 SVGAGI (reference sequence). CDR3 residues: CASSSRDNNQPQHF. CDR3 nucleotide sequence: TGTGCCAGCAGTAGCCGGGACAACAATCAGCCCCAGCATTTT.

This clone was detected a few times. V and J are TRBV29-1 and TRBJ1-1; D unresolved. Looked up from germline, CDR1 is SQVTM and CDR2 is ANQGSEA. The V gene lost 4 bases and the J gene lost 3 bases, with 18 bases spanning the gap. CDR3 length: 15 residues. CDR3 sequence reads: CSVVTYPRSDTEAFF. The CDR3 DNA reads TGCAGCGTTGTAACGTACCCAAGGTCGGACACTGAAGCTTTCTTT.

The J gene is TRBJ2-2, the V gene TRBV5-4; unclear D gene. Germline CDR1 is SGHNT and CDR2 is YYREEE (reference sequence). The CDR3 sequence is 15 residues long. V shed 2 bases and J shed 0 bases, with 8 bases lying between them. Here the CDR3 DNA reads TGTGCCAGCAGCTTCGACGGCGCGAACACCGGGGAGCTGTTTTTT. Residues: CASSFDGANTGELFF.

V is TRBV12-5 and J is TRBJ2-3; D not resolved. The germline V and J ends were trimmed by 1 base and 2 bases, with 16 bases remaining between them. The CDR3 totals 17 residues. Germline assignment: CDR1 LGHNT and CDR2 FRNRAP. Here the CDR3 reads CASGLDQYGPHTDTQYF. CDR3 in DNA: TGTGCTAGTGGTTTGGACCAATACGGGCCCCACACAGATACGCAGTATTTT.

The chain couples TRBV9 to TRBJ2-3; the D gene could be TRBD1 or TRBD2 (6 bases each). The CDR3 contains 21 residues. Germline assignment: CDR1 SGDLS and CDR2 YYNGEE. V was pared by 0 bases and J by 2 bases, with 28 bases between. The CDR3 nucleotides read TGTGCCAGCAGCGTAGATGCGCGTGCACCCGGACGGGGGCCGATCACAGATACGCAGTATTTT. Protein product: CASSVDARAPGRGPITDTQYF.

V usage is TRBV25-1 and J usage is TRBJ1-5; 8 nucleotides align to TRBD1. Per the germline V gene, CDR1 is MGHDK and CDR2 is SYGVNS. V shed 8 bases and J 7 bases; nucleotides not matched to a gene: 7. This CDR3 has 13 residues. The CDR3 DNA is TGTGCCAGCCAGGGACAGGCTGGGCAGCCCCAGCATTTT. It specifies CASQGQAGQPQHF.

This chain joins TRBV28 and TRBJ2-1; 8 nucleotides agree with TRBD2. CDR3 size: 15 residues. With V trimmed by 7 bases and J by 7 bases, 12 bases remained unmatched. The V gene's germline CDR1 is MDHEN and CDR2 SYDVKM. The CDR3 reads CASTSPGLGANEQFF. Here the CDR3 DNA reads TGTGCCAGCACTTCTCCGGGACTAGGAGCGAATGAGCAGTTCTTC.

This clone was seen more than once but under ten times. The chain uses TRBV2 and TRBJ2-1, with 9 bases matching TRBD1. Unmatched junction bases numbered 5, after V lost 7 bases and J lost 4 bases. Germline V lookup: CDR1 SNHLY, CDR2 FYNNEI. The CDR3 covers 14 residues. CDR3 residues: CASKTGTGYNEQFF. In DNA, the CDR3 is TGTGCCAGCAAGACCGGGACAGGGTACAATGAGCAGTTCTTC.

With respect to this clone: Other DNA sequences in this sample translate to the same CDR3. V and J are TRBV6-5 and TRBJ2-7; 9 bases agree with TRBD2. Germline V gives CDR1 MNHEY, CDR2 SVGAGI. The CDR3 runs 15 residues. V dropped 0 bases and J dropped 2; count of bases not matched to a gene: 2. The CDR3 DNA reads TGTGCCAGCAGTTACTCGGGCGGGAGGGCCTACGAGCAGTACTTC. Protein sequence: CASSYSGGRAYEQYF.

CDR3 amino acids: CASNAGTSETGELFF. CDR3 in DNA: TGTGCCAGCAACGCCGGGACTAGCGAAACCGGGGAGCTGTTTTTT. The gene calls are TRBV9 and TRBJ2-2, with TRBD2 identical over 10 bases. The germline gives CDR1 SGDLS, CDR2 YYNGEE. The CDR3 runs 15 residues. The trim removed 6 bases at V and 5 bases at J, leaving 7 bases unmatched. The full variable domain, in which reference TRBV9 and TRBJ2-2 provide the parts outside the CDR3, is DSGVTQTPKHLITATGQRVTLRCSPRSGDLSVYWYQQSLDQGLQFLIQYYNGEERAKGNILERFSAQQFPDLHSELNLSSLELGDSALYFCASNAGTSETGELFFGEGSRLTVL.

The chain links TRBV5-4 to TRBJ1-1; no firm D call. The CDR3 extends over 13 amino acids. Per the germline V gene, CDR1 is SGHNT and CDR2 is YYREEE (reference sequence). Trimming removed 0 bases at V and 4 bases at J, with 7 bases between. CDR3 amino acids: CASSLDSFTEAFF. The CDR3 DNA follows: TGTGCCAGCAGCTTGGACAGTTTCACTGAAGCTTTCTTT.

CDR3 amino acids: CASSDGGQKRETQYF. The DNA of the CDR3 is TGTGCCAGCAGCGATGGGGGCCAAAAGAGGGAGACCCAGTACTTC. V is TRBV5-6 and J is TRBJ2-5; weak D call: TRBD1 (6 bases). CDR3 length equals 15 residues. CDR1 and CDR2 from the germline V gene are SGHDT and YYEEEE. Trimming took off 4 bases at V and 5 bases at J, with 18 bases between the two ends. Variable domain in full (rest from reference TRBV5-6 and TRBJ2-5): DAGVTQSPTHLIKTRGQQVTLRCSPKSGHDTVSWYQQALGQGPQFIFQYYEEEERQRGNFPDRFSGHQFPNYSSELNVNALLLGDSALYLCASSDGGQKRETQYFGPGTRLLVL.

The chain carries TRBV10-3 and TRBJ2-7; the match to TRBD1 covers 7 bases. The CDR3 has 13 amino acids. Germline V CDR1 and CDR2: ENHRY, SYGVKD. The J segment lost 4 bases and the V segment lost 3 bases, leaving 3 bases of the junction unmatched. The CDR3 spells CAISEQGLYEQYF. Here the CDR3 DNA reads TGTGCCATCAGTGAACAGGGGTTGTACGAGCAGTACTTC.

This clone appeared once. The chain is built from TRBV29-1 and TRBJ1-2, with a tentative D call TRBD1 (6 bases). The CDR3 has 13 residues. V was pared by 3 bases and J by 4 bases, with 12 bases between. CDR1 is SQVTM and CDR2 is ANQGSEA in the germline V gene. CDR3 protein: CSVDWGRPYGYTF. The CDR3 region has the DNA TGCAGCGTTGATTGGGGGCGACCCTATGGCTACACCTTC.

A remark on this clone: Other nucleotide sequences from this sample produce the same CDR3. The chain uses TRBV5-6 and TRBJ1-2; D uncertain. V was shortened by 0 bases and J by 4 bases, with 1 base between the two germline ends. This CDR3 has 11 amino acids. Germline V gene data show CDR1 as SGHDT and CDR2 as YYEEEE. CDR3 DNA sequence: TGTGCCAGCAGCTTGGCCTATGGCTACACCTTC. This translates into CASSLAYGYTF.

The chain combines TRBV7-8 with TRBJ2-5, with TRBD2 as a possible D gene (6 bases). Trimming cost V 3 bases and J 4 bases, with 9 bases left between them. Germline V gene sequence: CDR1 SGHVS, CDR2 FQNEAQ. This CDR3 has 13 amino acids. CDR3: CASSFGSRETQYF. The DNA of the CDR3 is TGTGCCAGCAGCTTCGGGAGTAGAGAGACCCAGTACTTC.

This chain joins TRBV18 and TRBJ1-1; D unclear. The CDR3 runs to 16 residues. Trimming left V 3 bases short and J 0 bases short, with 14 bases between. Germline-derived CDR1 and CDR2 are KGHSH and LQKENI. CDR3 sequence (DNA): TGTGCCAGCTCACCTCGGTTGGCGGTTTTGAACACTGAAGCTTTCTTT. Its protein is CASSPRLAVLNTEAFF.

The CDR3 bases are TGTGCCAGCAGCGTCCGGGGACATGGCACAGATACGCAGTATTTT. It translates to CASSVRGHGTDTQYF. The chain has TRBV9 and TRBJ2-3; possibly TRBD1 for D (6 bases). Germline V gene sequence: CDR1 SGDLS, CDR2 YYNGEE. The CDR3 extends over 15 amino acids. Trimming left V 2 bases short and J 1 base short, with 11 bases between.

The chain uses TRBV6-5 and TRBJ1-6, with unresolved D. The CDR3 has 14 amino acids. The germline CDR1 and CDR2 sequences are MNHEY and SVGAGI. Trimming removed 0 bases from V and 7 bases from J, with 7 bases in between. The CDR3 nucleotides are TGTGCCAGCAGTTACTCGCCGGGAAATTCACCCCTCCACTTT. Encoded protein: CASSYSPGNSPLHF.

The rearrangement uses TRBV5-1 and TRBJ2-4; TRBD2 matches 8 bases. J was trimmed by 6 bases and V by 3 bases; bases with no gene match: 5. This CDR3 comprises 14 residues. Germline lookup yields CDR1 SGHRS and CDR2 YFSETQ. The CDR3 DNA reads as TGCGCCAGCAGCTGGGGACTAGAGGGAAACATTCAGTACTTC. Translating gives CASSWGLEGNIQYF.

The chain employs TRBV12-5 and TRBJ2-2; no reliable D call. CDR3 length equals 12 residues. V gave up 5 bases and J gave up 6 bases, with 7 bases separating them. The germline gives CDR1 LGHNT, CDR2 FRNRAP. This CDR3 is CASGAGSGELFF. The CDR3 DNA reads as TGTGCTAGTGGTGCAGGATCCGGGGAGCTGTTTTTT.

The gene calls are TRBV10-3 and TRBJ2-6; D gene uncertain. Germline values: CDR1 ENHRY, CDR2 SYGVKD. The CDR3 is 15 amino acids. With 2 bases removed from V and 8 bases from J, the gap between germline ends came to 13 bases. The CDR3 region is CAISEGVVFPNVLTF. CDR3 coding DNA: TGTGCCATCAGTGAGGGAGTGGTTTTTCCCAACGTCCTGACTTTC.

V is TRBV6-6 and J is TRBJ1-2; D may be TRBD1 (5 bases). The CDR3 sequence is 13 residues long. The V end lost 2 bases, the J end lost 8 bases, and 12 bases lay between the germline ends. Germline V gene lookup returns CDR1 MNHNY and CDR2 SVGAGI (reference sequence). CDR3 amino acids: CASSYMGDRGYTF. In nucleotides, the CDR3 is TGTGCCAGCAGTTACATGGGGGATCGGGGCTACACCTTC.

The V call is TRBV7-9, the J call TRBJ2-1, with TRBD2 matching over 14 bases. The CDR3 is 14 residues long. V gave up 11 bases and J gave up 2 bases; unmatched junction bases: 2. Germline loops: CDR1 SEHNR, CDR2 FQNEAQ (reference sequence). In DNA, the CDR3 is TGTGCCGAGGGACTAGCGGGGGCCTACAATGAGCAGTTCTTC. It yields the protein CAEGLAGAYNEQFF.

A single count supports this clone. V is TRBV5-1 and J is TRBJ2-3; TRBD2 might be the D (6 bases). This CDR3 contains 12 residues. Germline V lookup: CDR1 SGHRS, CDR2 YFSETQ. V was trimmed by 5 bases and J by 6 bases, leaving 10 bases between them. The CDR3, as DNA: TGCGCCAGCAGGGAGGGTGCGGATACGCAGTATTTT. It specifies CASREGADTQYF.